A selection of T cell receptor beta chains follows, all from one sample in a study of vaccination and CD4 T cells after COVID-19. Antigens for these TCRs are unknown. Each CDR3 protein is one row after TCRdb ran MiXCR on the PCR reads. The repertoire holds about 5,000 distinct CDR3 sequences, with 35% to 50% as singletons. Sequencing was done on a sample of CD4+ T cells from blood, cultured in vitro. All receptors come from a human donor who had recovered from COVID-19. Both conserved end residues are part of each CDR3. D genes are given only for firm matches. Clone sizes are given selectively: once, few, many, or a class where the clone is expanded.

cdr3_aa cdr3_nt v_call clone_size d_call j_call
CASSPRWWTGRTEAFF TGTGCCAGCAGCCCGCGATGGTGGACAGGGCGAACTGAAGCTTTCTTT TRBV7-9 few TRBD1 TRBJ1-1
CASSPSINLLHF TGTGCCAGCAGCCCGAGCATTAATCTCCTCCACTTT TRBV25-1 few . TRBJ1-6
CASRTPRTAEAFF TGTGCCAGCAGGACCCCCAGAACTGCAGAAGCTTTCTTT TRBV2 few . TRBJ1-1
CASSFRGRNSPLHF TGTGCCAGCAGCTTTCGAGGAAGGAATTCACCCCTCCACTTT TRBV11-2 . . TRBJ1-6
CASRLARLAGWYEQYF TGTGCAAGTCGCTTAGCGCGACTAGCGGGGTGGTACGAGCAGTACTTC TRBV12-2 . . TRBJ2-7
CAWSLADTQYF TGTGCCTGGAGTCTTGCAGATACGCAGTATTTT TRBV30 few . TRBJ2-3
CASSYDRISSAFF TGTGCCAGCAGTTACGACCGGATCTCCAGCGCTTTCTTT TRBV6-5 . . TRBJ1-1
CASSDLSGGGHTGELFF TGTGCTAGCAGCGACCTTTCGGGCGGGGGGCACACCGGGGAGCTGTTTTTT TRBV7-7 . TRBD2 TRBJ2-2
CASSGNMNTEAFF TGTGCCAGCAGCGGAAATATGAACACTGAAGCTTTCTTT TRBV7-9 . . TRBJ1-1
CASSISHRDQPQHF TGTGCCAGTAGTATATCCCACAGGGATCAGCCCCAGCATTTT TRBV19 few . TRBJ1-5
CATSDLGREYGYTF TGTGCCACCAGTGATTTGGGCAGGGAATATGGCTACACCTTC TRBV24-1 . . TRBJ1-2
CASSFGGQLEQFF TGTGCCAGCAGCTTCGGCGGACAGCTAGAGCAGTTCTTC TRBV7-3 few . TRBJ2-1
CASSGFLPGGTNLLYEQYF TGTGCCAGCAGCGGGTTTCTACCGGGGGGCACCAACCTTCTATACGAGCAGTACTTC TRBV7-9 . . TRBJ2-7
CASSKPRTSGLYNEQFF TGTGCCAGCAGCAAACCAAGGACTAGCGGGTTATACAATGAGCAGTTCTTC TRBV14 . TRBD2 TRBJ2-1
CASSYFRAGMNTGELFF TGTGCCAGCAGTTACTTTAGGGCGGGAATGAACACCGGGGAGCTGTTTTTT TRBV6-5 . . TRBJ2-2
CASSPGVNTEAFF TGTGCCAGCTCACCAGGGGTGAACACTGAAGCTTTCTTT TRBV18 . . TRBJ1-1
CASSRSTALGGFTDTQYF TGTGCCAGCAGTCGCTCTACCGCCTTAGGGGGATTCACAGATACGCAGTATTTT TRBV25-1 . . TRBJ2-3
CSAGARGTDTQYF TGCAGTGCCGGGGCACGGGGCACAGATACGCAGTATTTT TRBV20-1 . . TRBJ2-3
CASSFSPGETQYF TGTGCCAGCAGCTTCAGCCCCGGAGAGACCCAGTACTTC TRBV5-5 . . TRBJ2-5
CATSDKTEPLDTQYF TGTGCCACCAGTGATAAGACAGAACCCCTAGATACGCAGTATTTT TRBV24-1 . . TRBJ2-3
CASSLAGTARNSPLHF TGTGCCAGCAGTTTGGCGGGGACAGCTCGAAATTCACCCCTCCACTTT TRBV27 few TRBD1 TRBJ1-6
CSARIRKSGRSFMNSPLHF TGCAGTGCTAGGATCCGTAAATCGGGCAGGTCGTTTATGAATTCACCCCTCCACTTT TRBV20-1 few . TRBJ1-6
CASSQNGGVVRNSPLHF TGTGCCAGCAGTCAGAACGGGGGGGTAGTGAGGAATTCACCCCTCCACTTT TRBV7-6 . . TRBJ1-6
CSAGTSDPVEQYF TGCAGTGCTGGTACTAGCGATCCTGTGGAGCAGTACTTC TRBV20-1 few TRBD2 TRBJ2-7
CASSPLTGNTEAFF TGTGCCAGCTCACCACTCACAGGGAACACTGAAGCTTTCTTT TRBV18 . . TRBJ1-1
CAISLGGSFNQPQHF TGTGCCATCTCTTTGGGAGGGAGCTTCAATCAGCCCCAGCATTTT TRBV27 medium-sized . TRBJ1-5
CASRLAGGYQKTQYF TGTGCCAGCAGACTAGCGGGGGGCTACCAAAAGACCCAGTACTTC TRBV6-1 . TRBD2 TRBJ2-5
CASSLVPSGGGADTQYF TGTGCCAGCAGCTTAGTGCCTAGCGGAGGGGGAGCAGATACGCAGTATTTT TRBV7-2 . . TRBJ2-3
CASITGLAEGDTQYF TGTGCCAGCATTACGGGACTAGCGGAAGGAGATACGCAGTATTTT TRBV6-1 few TRBD2 TRBJ2-3
CASSPGSWGGELFF TGTGCCAGCAGCCCGGGATCCTGGGGGGGGGAGCTGTTTTTT TRBV5-4 medium-sized . TRBJ2-2
CASSRGTAYTDTQYF TGTGCCAGCAGCCGAGGGACAGCATACACAGATACGCAGTATTTT TRBV7-2 . TRBD1 TRBJ2-3
CASSFTLTSQYQETQYF TGTGCCAGCAGCTTTACGTTGACTAGCCAGTACCAAGAGACCCAGTACTTC TRBV5-6 few TRBD2 TRBJ2-5
CSASPGEETQYF TGCAGTGCTAGTCCAGGGGAAGAGACCCAGTACTTC TRBV20-1 once . TRBJ2-5